The clone carrying this T cell receptor beta chain was seen a few times. Antigen specificity is unknown. These data are taken from a study of T-cell memory formation after mild COVID-19. General observations from the study: Contracting CD4+ clones sat mainly in CM and EM; CD8+ in EMRA.

The CDR3 is 15 residues long. The V gene end was trimmed by 1 base and the J gene end by 4 bases; junction bases not matched to a gene: 5. Germline-derived CDR1 and CDR2 are MNHNS and SASEGT. Constant-segment primers were used for 5'RACE, and the resulting TCR alpha and TCR beta cDNA libraries carried sample barcodes and UMIs. MiXCR, run by TCRdb on the 5' RACE reads, gives a single entry per CDR3 protein. This sample has 110,000 to 150,000 distinct CDR3 sequences, with approximately 25% found just once. Sequencing was performed on PBMCs or a T cell subset sorted from them (not recorded which). V gene TRBV6-1 combines with J gene TRBJ2-5; 8 bases align to TRBD2. The TCR sequence derives from an adult woman who had mild COVID-19 (a few samples of this study predate the infection). Cell type and time point are not known. For the CDR3, the DNA is TGTGCCAGCAGTGAAGTGGGACTAGGAGCAGAGACCCAGTACTTC. Translating gives CASSEVGLGAETQYF.